The 22 T cell receptor beta chains given below trace back to one sample, sequenced in a study of T cells in Graves' hyperthyroidism and ophthalmopathy. Amplification yielded TCR beta CDR3 regions, with RNA transcripts as the source. A set of HTBI primers served as the primers for a first-round RT-PCR of the TCR CDR3. Each CDR3 protein is one row after TCRdb ran MiXCR on the multiplex PCR reads. The sample has about 500,000 distinct CDR3 sequences, roughly 18% seen once; the top ten hold approximately 15%. Sequencing was carried out using blood. The receptors shown here come from a woman under 30 with Graves' ophthalmopathy.

V gene TRBV19 combines with J gene TRBJ2-2; D unclear. This CDR3 spans 13 amino acids. The ends were cut back, 7 bases at V and 5 bases at J, with 11 bases in the middle. CDR1 and CDR2 (germline): LNHDA, SQIVND (reference sequence). The CDR3, as DNA: TGTGCCAGTACCAGTCTAGGAACCGGGGAGCTGTTTTTT. Translation: CASTSLGTGELFF.

At least ten counts were recorded for this clonotype. V usage is TRBV6-2 or TRBV6-3 and J usage is TRBJ2-1; 9 nucleotides line up with TRBD1. The germline gives CDR1 MNHEY, CDR2 SVGEGT. The CDR3 spans 16 residues. V lost 2 bases to trimming and J lost 7 bases; unmatched junction nucleotides: 9. For the CDR3, the DNA is TGTGCCAGCAGTTACAGGGACAGGGACGGTGAAAATGAGCAGTTCTTC. Its translation: CASSYRDRDGENEQFF.

This clonotype has a count of ten or more. J is TRBJ2-7 and V is TRBV28; D perhaps matches TRBD1 (6 bases). Trimming cost V 3 bases and J 2 bases, with 11 bases left between them. The V gene's germline CDR1 is MDHEN and CDR2 SYDVKM. This CDR3 is 14 amino acids long. The CDR3 spells CASSFISGAYEQYF. The CDR3, as DNA: TGTGCCAGCAGTTTCATTTCAGGGGCCTACGAGCAGTACTTC.

This clonotype was counted only a few times. V is TRBV28 and J is TRBJ1-6; possibly TRBD1 for D (6 bases). In germline, CDR1 is MDHEN, CDR2 SYDVKM. This CDR3 is built from 14 residues. Between the trimmed V and J ends, which lost 1 base and 8 bases, there was a span of 9 bases. The CDR3 sequence is CASSLYGGYSPLHF. CDR3 nucleotides: TGTGCCAGCAGTTTATACGGGGGCTATTCACCCCTCCACTTT.

This clonotype was observed at least ten times. The chain recombines TRBV5-8 with TRBJ2-1, with TRBD1 matching 8 bases. Per the germline V gene, CDR1 is SGHTS and CDR2 is YDEGEE. Trimming cost V 0 bases and J 7 bases; bases outside gene matches: 6. The CDR3 runs to 15 residues. The CDR3 reads CASSLGETGVNEQFF. Written as DNA, the CDR3 is TGTGCCAGCAGCTTGGGGGAGACAGGGGTAAATGAGCAGTTCTTC.

In its sample, this clonotype was seen once. The rearrangement uses TRBV12-3 or TRBV12-4 and TRBJ2-1, with D hard to call. Trimming took 2 bases from V and 5 from J, leaving 4 bases between them. This CDR3 has 12 amino acids. CDR3 amino acids: CASSLYHNEQFF. The DNA for the CDR3 is TGTGCCAGCAGTTTATACCACAATGAGCAGTTCTTC.

The chain recombines TRBV7-8 with TRBJ2-1, with 10 nucleotides matching TRBD2. Germline V gene sequence: CDR1 SGHVS, CDR2 FQNEAQ. This CDR3 comprises 18 residues. With 5 bases clipped from V and 6 bases from J, the junction kept 16 bases outside the gene matches. CDR3 in DNA: TGTGCCAGCAGCCCCCTCGGGGGTGGACTAGCGGACTCCAATGAGCAGTTCTTC. It translates to CASSPLGGGLADSNEQFF.

The chain uses TRBV5-1 and TRBJ1-6; tentative D call: TRBD1 (5 bases). Between the trimmed V and J ends, which lost 3 bases and 6 bases, there was a span of 10 bases. This CDR3 spans 14 amino acids. In germline, CDR1 is SGHRS, CDR2 YFSETQ. The CDR3 spells CASSSQGSNSPLHF. The DNA for the CDR3 is TGCGCCAGCAGCTCCCAGGGAAGTAATTCACCCCTCCACTTT.

This clonotype came up many times. The chain carries TRBV7-2 and TRBJ2-7; 9 positions agree with TRBD2. Per germline, CDR1 SGHTA and CDR2 FQGNSA. The CDR3 length is 16 residues. V gave up 1 base and J gave up 3 bases; unmatched junction bases: 7. The chain's CDR3 is CASSLGGAGGFYEQYF. CDR3 coding DNA: TGTGCCAGCAGCTTAGGGGGAGCGGGAGGATTCTACGAGCAGTACTTC.

This clonotype was detected many times. The gene calls are TRBV2 and TRBJ2-7, with 8 nucleotides matching TRBD2. This CDR3 region has 15 residues. Trimming at V came to 6 bases and at J to 0 bases, leaving 7 bases not matched to a gene. Per germline, CDR1 SNHLY and CDR2 FYNNEI. The CDR3, as DNA: TGTGCCAGCAGCTACAATAGCGGGATCTCCTACGAGCAGTACTTC. Its translation is CASSYNSGISYEQYF.

This clonotype was observed at least ten times. The chain is built from TRBV28 and TRBJ2-3; no reliable D call. V lost 5 bases and J lost 1, with 13 bases in between. The CDR3 is made up of 15 amino acids. Germline V gives CDR1 MDHEN, CDR2 SYDVKM. The CDR3 coding sequence is TGTGCCAGCAGTCCCCGGCTCCTCGGCACAGATACGCAGTATTTT. Translated, it gives CASSPRLLGTDTQYF.

This clonotype showed up many times. The chain uses TRBV28 and TRBJ1-1, with 8 bases lining up with TRBD1. V was pared by 6 bases and J by 4 bases, with 10 bases of the junction left unmatched. Germline CDR1 MDHEN, CDR2 SYDVKM. The CDR3 covers 15 residues. The CDR3 region is CASSLPSQGGTEAFF. The CDR3 coding sequence is TGTGCCAGCAGCCTACCTTCACAGGGGGGCACTGAAGCTTTCTTT.

The rearrangement uses TRBV28 and TRBJ1-6; D ambiguous. The germline V and J ends were trimmed by 3 bases and 6 bases, with 12 bases remaining between them. CDR1 and CDR2 from the germline V gene are MDHEN and SYDVKM. The CDR3 length is 15 residues. In DNA form, the CDR3 reads TGTGCCAGCAGTTTTAGTCAGAGACCTAATTCACCCCTCCACTTT. Translation gives CASSFSQRPNSPLHF.

Notes on this clonotype: This could be a read error, since a much larger clone is one nucleotide away. This chain connects TRBV11-2 to TRBJ2-3; 9 nucleotides line up with TRBD2. The junction had 3 bases not matched to a gene; V was cut back by 5 bases and J by 3 bases. This CDR3 is built from 14 residues. The germline CDR1 and CDR2 sequences are SGHAT and FQNNGV. The DNA of the CDR3 is TGTGCCAGCAGCCGGGGACTAGCAACAGATACGCAGTATTTT. Encoded protein: CASSRGLATDTQYF.

The chain couples TRBV20-1 to TRBJ1-2; 9 bases are a match to TRBD1. Germline lookup yields CDR1 DFQATT and CDR2 SNEGSKA (reference sequence). The CDR3 totals 15 residues. Trimming took 3 bases from V and 4 from J; bases not matched to a gene: 9. DNA for the CDR3: TGCAGTGCTAGTACACAGGGGGCAGGCAGCTATGGCTACACCTTC. Its translation is CSASTQGAGSYGYTF.

This clonotype was counted at least ten times. The gene calls are TRBV2 and TRBJ1-5; 7 positions match TRBD1. Germline CDR1 is SNHLY and CDR2 is FYNNEI. This CDR3 contains 14 residues. J gave up 4 bases and V 4 bases, and 4 bases lay outside the gene matches. This CDR3 reads CASSVAQGNQPQHF. The DNA for the CDR3 is TGTGCCAGCAGTGTAGCACAGGGGAATCAGCCCCAGCATTTT. Looking up the rest from reference TRBV2 and TRBJ1-5 gives the full variable domain: EPEVTQTPSHQVTQMGQEVILRCVPISNHLYFYWYRQILGQKVEFLVSFYNNEISEKSEIFDDQFSVERPDGSNFTLKIRSTKLEDSAMYFCASSVAQGNQPQHFGDGTRLSIL.

The rearrangement joins TRBV5-5 to TRBJ2-6; no reliable D call. Germline V gives CDR1 SGHKS, CDR2 YYEKEE (reference sequence). This CDR3 contains 15 residues. Trimming left V 4 bases short and J 0 bases short, with 8 bases between. The CDR3 region has the DNA TGTGCCAGCAGCCGACACGGCTCTGGGGCCAACGTCCTGACTTTC. Translating it yields CASSRHGSGANVLTF.

This clonotype appeared a few times. This chain uses TRBV20-1 with TRBJ2-7, with D possibly TRBD1 on 6 matching bases. This CDR3 region has 13 residues. Germline CDR1 is DFQATT and CDR2 is SNEGSKA (reference sequence). Trimming pared 5 bases from V and 2 bases from J, leaving 13 bases between. CDR3 in amino acids: CSAFRSGAYEQYF. In DNA, the CDR3 is TGCAGTGCTTTTAGGTCAGGGGCCTACGAGCAGTACTTC.

The chain joins TRBV20-1 to TRBJ2-2; possible D gene TRBD1, 5 bases. V was pared by 2 bases and J by 1 base, with 14 bases between. Germline values: CDR1 DFQATT, CDR2 SNEGSKA (reference sequence). This CDR3 is 16 amino acids long. The CDR3 DNA is TGCAGTGCTAGACTCCCCAGGGCCGTGAACACCGGGGAGCTGTTTTTT. Its translation: CSARLPRAVNTGELFF.

This chain uses TRBV7-9 with TRBJ2-4, with 10 bases aligning to TRBD2. CDR3 length: 19 amino acids. CDR1 and CDR2 from the germline V gene are SEHNR and FQNEAQ (reference sequence). V trimming: 5 bases; J trimming: 0 bases; junction bases outside the gene matches: 13. CDR3 bases: TGTGCCAGCAGCCCTACGGCGGCTAGCGGGGGCCGAGCCAAAAACATTCAGTACTTC. Its protein product is CASSPTAASGGRAKNIQYF.

V and J are TRBV4-1 and TRBJ2-3; D is tentatively TRBD1 or TRBD2 (5 bases each). The CDR3 covers 16 residues. Trimming pared 0 bases from V and 2 bases from J, leaving 12 bases between. Germline loops: CDR1 MGHRA, CDR2 YSYEKL. The CDR3 DNA sequence: TGCGCCAGCAGCCAAGATCTGGGACGCAACACAGATACGCAGTATTTT. It specifies CASSQDLGRNTDTQYF.

The genes are TRBV10-3 and TRBJ2-1; 7 bases map to TRBD2. The CDR3 totals 14 residues. J was trimmed by 8 bases and V by 6 bases; bases with no gene match: 10. The germline gives CDR1 ENHRY, CDR2 SYGVKD. DNA for the CDR3: TGTGCCATCAGACCCGATTTAGCGGGCCATGAGCAGTTCTTC. This gives the protein CAIRPDLAGHEQFF.